One sample yielded the 3 T cell receptor beta chains listed below, sequenced in a study of T cell clonality in common variable immunodeficiency. Some clones are missing from TCRdb's copy, which holds only in-frame ones; the method was immunoSEQ multiplex PCR. The sample was found to contain thousands of clones, and every one recurs. Whole-study findings and limits: Common variable immunodeficiency TCR beta sequences reportedly had fewer deletions and N-nucleotide insertions.

The antigens these receptors bind are not known. The sequenced material came from peripheral blood mononuclear cells. These receptors were taken from a human donor with common variable immunodeficiency.

Points on this clone: The read gets to within 3 residues of the CDR3 end, and the germline J gene fills in the rest. The chain links TRBV20-1 to TRBJ2-7; 11 nucleotides match TRBD2. V dropped 3 bases and J dropped 3; count of bases not matched to a gene: 4. This CDR3 contains 14 residues. CDR1 is DFQATT, CDR2 SNEGSKA, per germline (reference sequence). CDR3 in amino acids: CSASSGTSGYEQYF. The CDR3 bases that were read are TGCAGTGCTAGCTCCGGGACTAGCGGCTACGAG.

About this clone itself: Read sequence stops 3 residues before the CDR3 end, and the germline J gene provides the missing end. V usage is TRBV6-2 or TRBV6-3 and J usage is TRBJ2-7, with 13 positions matching TRBD2. The CDR3 spans 15 residues. In germline, CDR1 is MNHEY, CDR2 SVGEGT. Trimming cost V 5 bases and J 4 bases; bases outside gene matches: 5. The CDR3 sequence is CASSKGLAGAYEQYF. The DNA read from the CDR3 is TGTGCCAGCAGTAAAGGACTAGCGGGAGCTTACGAG.

Note on this clone: Coverage ceases 3 residues before the CDR3 finishes, and the germline J gene fills in the end. The rearrangement joins TRBV23-1 to TRBJ1-5, with TRBD1 identical over 7 bases. TRBV23-1 is an open reading frame whose function is uncertain. Germline trimming cut 6 bases from V and 1 base from J; bases unmatched to any gene: 12. CDR3 size: 17 residues. The sequenced CDR3 bases are TGCGCCAGCAGGAAGACAGGGCCCTACGGAAGCAATCAGCCC. Protein sequence: CASRKTGPYGSNQP. Given in full, the CDR3 is CASRKTGPYGSNQPQHF.